Listed below are T cell receptor beta chains from one sample, sequenced in a study of response to subunit inactivated influenza vaccine. TCRdb processed the RT-PCR reads anew with MiXCR; each CDR3 protein has one entry. The table shows roughly 570,000 distinct CDR3 sequences, with 14% occurring only once. This specimen consisted of PBMCs from blood, obtained about 11 days after vaccination. Source of these receptors: a man in his fifties who received an inactivated influenza vaccine. Each CDR3 is given with its conserved first and last residue. The order of the fields is D gene, clone size, V gene, J gene, CDR3 DNA, CDR3 protein. The D gene is left open where the match is weak. Not every row has a clone size; where given, it reads once, few, many or a size class.

TRBD2,once,TRBV10-2,TRBJ2-7,TGCGCCAGCAGTGAGAGTCTAGCGGGGCGATACGAGCAGTACTTC,CASSESLAGRYEQYF
.,few,TRBV6-1,TRBJ2-3,TGTGCCAGCAGCCGGGACACCTACACAGATACGCAGTATTTT,CASSRDTYTDTQYF
TRBD1,few,TRBV29-1,TRBJ1-2,TGCAGCGTTAGGGACAGGGGCCACTATGGCTACACCTTC,CSVRDRGHYGYTF
.,.,TRBV20-1,TRBJ1-5,TGCAGTGCTAGAGAAAACAGTTTGGATCAGCCCCAGCATTTT,CSARENSLDQPQHF
.,.,TRBV2,TRBJ2-7,TGTGCCAGCAGTGACCTTGTGCTCTCCTACGAGCAGTACTTC,CASSDLVLSYEQYF
TRBD1,.,TRBV3-1,TRBJ2-2,TGTGCCAGCAGACGACAGGGGGCTGACGGGGAGCTGTTTTTT,CASRRQGADGELFF
TRBD1,.,TRBV19,TRBJ1-5,TGTGCCAGTCAGAAGAATCAGGGGGCGCAAAGTCAGCCCCAGCATTTT,CASQKNQGAQSQPQHF
.,.,TRBV10-3,TRBJ1-5,TGTGCCATCAGGGCACAGACAAATCAGCCCCAGCATTTT,CAIRAQTNQPQHF
.,.,TRBV20-1,TRBJ2-3,TGCAGTGCTAGAGATCCAGGATGGACAGATACGCAGTATTTT,CSARDPGWTDTQYF
.,few,TRBV9,TRBJ2-5,TGTGCCAGCAGCGTAGGAGTCACACAAGAGACCCAGTACTTC,CASSVGVTQETQYF
TRBD2,.,TRBV2,TRBJ2-2,TGTGCCAGCAGGCTATTCAGGGAGGGTGCCGGGGAGCTGTTTTTT,CASRLFREGAGELFF
.,.,TRBV10-3,TRBJ2-1,TGTGCCATCAGTGAGGAATCGGGGGGCACAATTACAATGAGGCAGTTCTTC,CAISEESGGTITMRQFF